This T cell receptor (beta chain) comes out of a study of early T cells in non-severe SARS-CoV-2 infection. TCRdb passed the 5' RACE reads through MiXCR, listing each CDR3 protein once. The sample contains about 50,000 distinct CDR3 sequences, 7.5% to 10% of which appear only once. The V and J ends lost 0 bases and 6 bases respectively, with 19 bases between them. Germline CDR1 SGDLS, CDR2 YYNGEE. The CDR3 is made up of 17 amino acids. This clonotype occurred many times. This receptor was taken from an adult who was a healthcare worker with PCR-confirmed SARS-CoV-2 infection or an uninfected control (not recorded which). Sequencing input: whole blood. V is TRBV9 and J is TRBJ2-1, with D perhaps TRBD1 (6 bases). CDR3 sequence: CASSVAPPEQGPNEQFF. DNA of the CDR3: TGTGCCAGCAGCGTAGCCCCCCCCGAACAGGGCCCCAATGAGCAGTTCTTC. Full variable domain (remainder filled in from reference TRBV9 and TRBJ2-1): DSGVTQTPKHLITATGQRVTLRCSPRSGDLSVYWYQQSLDQGLQFLIQYYNGEERAKGNILERFSAQQFPDLHSELNLSSLELGDSALYFCASSVAPPEQGPNEQFFGPGTRLTVL.